Following are 25 T cell receptor beta chains from one sample sequenced in a study of shared clonotypes between healthy human individuals (dated by TCRdb to 2020 to 2022). Libraries were built with the immunoSEQ multiplex PCR assay. Entries here come from immuneACCESS through TCRdb and include only in-frame sequences with V and J called. Some clones fail to appear in such tables; in the studies checked, an unresolved V gene covers under half of the shortfall, and the cause of the remainder is unknown. This sample has approximately 95,000 clones in its table, and approximately 61% of those were observed once. Less than 50% of the sample is taken by the ten largest. What was sequenced was memory CD8+ T cells sorted from blood. The cell subset or site label corresponds to: CD45RO+ cells pooled with CCR7-negative TemRA cells. These receptor sequences come from a young man in good health.

Details on this clone: Other DNA sequences in this sample translate to the same CDR3. V and J are TRBV28 and TRBJ2-7; tentatively, D is TRBD1 (5 bases). This CDR3 is 12 amino acids long. With 10 bases removed from V and 1 base from J, the gap between germline ends came to 11 bases. The germline gives CDR1 MDHEN, CDR2 SYDVKM. The CDR3 DNA reads as TGTGCCACCAGGGCCCTGTCCTACGAGCAGTACTTC. It encodes CATRALSYEQYF.

This clone appeared a single time. The chain joins TRBV5-5 to TRBJ1-2; TRBD1 is a possible D gene (5 bases). This CDR3 contains 15 residues. Germline assignment: CDR1 SGHKS and CDR2 YYEKEE (reference sequence). Trimming pared 5 bases from V and 2 bases from J, leaving 16 bases between. CDR3 coding DNA: TGTGCCAGCAGACCGGACGGGGGTCCAAACTATGGCTACACCTTC. This gives the protein CASRPDGGPNYGYTF.

This clone was observed a few times. The chain employs TRBV29-1 and TRBJ2-1, with D unresolved. CDR1 and CDR2 from the germline V gene are SQVTM and ANQGSEA. V dropped 8 bases and J dropped 9 bases, with 20 bases sitting between them. This CDR3 region has 13 residues. The CDR3 nucleotides read TGCAGCACGACTGGAGATTCCGTAGGTGAGCAGTTCTTC. Translation gives CSTTGDSVGEQFF.

The genes are TRBV2 and TRBJ2-6; 9 positions agree with TRBD1. Germline V gene data show CDR1 as SNHLY and CDR2 as FYNNEI. This CDR3 comprises 18 residues. Trimming at V came to 8 bases and at J to 0 bases, leaving 11 bases not matched to a gene. CDR3 DNA: TGTGCCAGCGAGGATACCGGGACAGGGATCTCTGGGGCCAACGTCCTGACTTTC. Encoded protein: CASEDTGTGISGANVLTF.

V gene TRBV9 combines with J gene TRBJ2-7, with D unresolved. Germline CDR1 reads SGDLS; CDR2 reads YYNGEE. CDR3 length: 13 residues. Trimming pared 0 bases from V and 4 bases from J, leaving 8 bases between. The DNA of the CDR3 is TGTGCCAGCAGCGTAGATTTGCCATACGAGCAGTACTTC. Protein product: CASSVDLPYEQYF. Full variable domain (remainder filled in from reference TRBV9 and TRBJ2-7): DSGVTQTPKHLITATGQRVTLRCSPRSGDLSVYWYQQSLDQGLQFLIQYYNGEERAKGNILERFSAQQFPDLHSELNLSSLELGDSALYFCASSVDLPYEQYFGPGTRLTVT.

The chain combines TRBV2 with TRBJ2-2, with D hard to call. The ends were cut back, 6 bases at V and 4 bases at J, with 15 bases in the middle. This CDR3 is 15 amino acids long. Germline CDR1 and CDR2: SNHLY and FYNNEI. The CDR3 protein is CASSPIQLPTGELFF. The DNA for the CDR3 is TGTGCCAGCAGCCCAATCCAGCTACCCACCGGGGAGCTGTTTTTT.

The chain links TRBV15 to TRBJ2-3; the D gene could be TRBD1 or TRBD2 (5 bases each). V was clipped by 0 bases and J by 2 bases, with 9 bases between them. This CDR3 has 15 residues. The V gene's germline CDR1 is LNHNV and CDR2 YYDKDF (reference sequence). The DNA of the CDR3 is TGTGCCACCAGCAGAGATAGAGGGGACACAGATACGCAGTATTTT. Translated, it gives CATSRDRGDTDTQYF.

The V gene is TRBV13, the J gene TRBJ1-4; TRBD1 aligns across 11 bases. V was pared by 3 bases and J by 10 bases, with 7 bases of the junction left unmatched. Germline-derived CDR1 and CDR2 are PRHDT and FYEKMQ (reference sequence). The CDR3 is 15 residues long. CDR3: CASSLLGQGVGKLFF. CDR3 in DNA: TGTGCCAGCAGCTTGCTGGGACAGGGGGTCGGAAAACTGTTTTTT.

This clone showed up just a few times. The chain uses TRBV25-1 and TRBJ2-1; D gene uncertain. Trimming removed 3 bases from V and 3 bases from J, with 12 bases in between. The length of the CDR3 is 15 residues. Germline V gives CDR1 MGHDK, CDR2 SYGVNS. The CDR3 region is CASSDPDGIYNEQFF. The CDR3 DNA sequence: TGTGCCAGCAGTGACCCAGACGGAATCTACAATGAGCAGTTCTTC.

This clone was detected many times. J is TRBJ1-2 and V is TRBV7-9, with 7 positions matching TRBD1. The CDR3 runs 15 residues. The V gene end was trimmed by 5 bases and the J gene end by 8 bases; junction bases not matched to a gene: 14. CDR1 is SEHNR, CDR2 FQNEAQ, per germline (reference sequence). The CDR3: CASSGRSRGIGGYTF. For the CDR3, the DNA is TGTGCCAGCAGCGGGAGATCCAGGGGGATTGGCGGCTACACCTTC.

V is TRBV19 and J is TRBJ2-7, with D perhaps being TRBD1 or TRBD2 (5 bases each). Germline CDR1 and CDR2: LNHDA and SQIVND (reference sequence). The V end was cut by 8 bases, the J end by 6 bases, with 11 bases between. The CDR3 has 11 amino acids. In DNA, the CDR3 is TGTGCCAGTTGGGGGAGAGGCGAGCAGTACTTC. Protein: CASWGRGEQYF. Supplemented by reference TRBV19 and TRBJ2-7, the full variable domain reads DGGITQSPKYLFRKEGQNVTLSCEQNLNHDAMYWYRQDPGQGLRLIYYSQIVNDFQKGDIAEGYSVSREKKESFPLTVTSAQKNPTAFYLCASWGRGEQYFGPGTRLTVT.

V usage is TRBV2 and J usage is TRBJ2-4; D not resolved. The V end was cut by 5 bases, the J end by 0 bases, with 17 bases between. The germline gives CDR1 SNHLY, CDR2 FYNNEI. The CDR3 sequence is 17 residues long. CDR3 residues: CASSIGPRTLAKNIQYF. The CDR3 nucleotides are TGTGCCAGCAGTATCGGGCCTCGAACCCTAGCCAAAAACATTCAGTACTTC.

In the case of this clone: Other DNA sequences in the same sample also yield this CDR3. The chain employs TRBV5-1 and TRBJ2-1; D call uncertain. This CDR3 contains 11 residues. The ends were cut back, 2 bases at V and 6 bases at J, with 3 bases in the middle. In germline, CDR1 is SGHRS, CDR2 YFSETQ. The CDR3 loop is CASSLSNEQFF. In nucleotides, the CDR3 is TGCGCCAGCAGCTTATCCAATGAGCAGTTCTTC. The full variable domain, its missing parts supplied by reference TRBV5-1 and TRBJ2-1, is KAGVTQTPRYLIKTRGQQVTLSCSPISGHRSVSWYQQTPGQGLQFLFEYFSETQRNKGNFPGRFSGRQFSNSRSEMNVSTLELGDSALYLCASSLSNEQFFGPGTRLTVL.

The J gene is TRBJ2-3, the V gene TRBV11-1, with D unclear. The CDR3 runs 14 residues. Germline CDR1 SGHAT, CDR2 FQDESV (reference sequence). The V end lost 4 bases, the J end lost 4 bases, and 12 bases lay between the germline ends. CDR3 sequence: CASSSVVLADTQYF. The CDR3 DNA follows: TGTGCCAGCAGCTCCGTCGTTTTGGCAGATACGCAGTATTTT. Together with reference TRBV11-1 and TRBJ2-3, the CDR3 gives the full variable domain: EAEVAQSPRYKITEKSQAVAFWCDPISGHATLYWYRQILGQGPELLVQFQDESVVDDSQLPKDRFSAERLKGVDSTLKIQPAELGDSAMYLCASSSVVLADTQYFGPGTRLTVL.

V is TRBV7-9 and J is TRBJ2-7; no reliable D call. The V and J ends lost 6 bases and 0 bases respectively, with 6 bases between them. Germline loops: CDR1 SEHNR, CDR2 FQNEAQ (reference sequence). The CDR3 totals 12 residues. The CDR3 region is CASSFVSYEQYF. For the CDR3, the DNA is TGTGCCAGCAGTTTCGTCTCCTACGAGCAGTACTTC.

The chain employs TRBV6-1 and TRBJ2-5; D is ambiguous. Germline-derived CDR1 and CDR2 are MNHNS and SASEGT. The V gene lost 3 bases and the J gene lost 5 bases, with 13 bases spanning the gap. The length of the CDR3 is 14 residues. The CDR3 DNA follows: TGTGCCAGCAGTGAGTTAAGTTCTTGGGAGACCCAGTACTTC. It encodes CASSELSSWETQYF.

V gene TRBV7-8 combines with J gene TRBJ2-7, with a tentative D call TRBD1 (5 bases). Germline V gives CDR1 SGHVS, CDR2 FQNEAQ. This CDR3 region has 13 residues. V lost 5 bases and J 2 bases, leaving 10 bases between the germline ends. The DNA for the CDR3 is TGTGCCAGCAGCGACAGCGTGACCTACGAGCAGTACTTC. Its protein product is CASSDSVTYEQYF.

V gene TRBV7-9 combines with J gene TRBJ2-4; D is unresolved. The germline CDR1 and CDR2 sequences are SEHNR and FQNEAQ (reference sequence). V shed 5 bases and J shed 11 bases, with 13 bases lying between them. The CDR3 length is 12 residues. CDR3 loop: CASSPNNGVQYF. CDR3 sequence (DNA): TGTGCCAGCAGCCCAAACAACGGCGTTCAGTACTTC.

The V call is TRBV9, the J call TRBJ2-2; D is perhaps TRBD1 (5 bases). The CDR3 is 13 amino acids. Germline CDR1 reads SGDLS; CDR2 reads YYNGEE. Trimming pared 4 bases from V and 7 bases from J, leaving 11 bases between. This CDR3 reads CASSPSGFGELFF. CDR3 DNA: TGTGCCAGCAGCCCATCAGGGTTCGGGGAGCTGTTTTTT.

The sample holds a few counts of this clone. The sample carries other DNA sequences with the same CDR3. The rearrangement uses TRBV9 and TRBJ1-3; D call uncertain. Germline CDR1 and CDR2: SGDLS and YYNGEE. The CDR3 covers 14 residues. V was clipped by 1 base and J by 1 base, with 6 bases between them. The CDR3 coding sequence is TGTGCCAGCAGCGTACTAGGGTCTGGAAACACCATATATTTT. Residues: CASSVLGSGNTIYF.

V and J are TRBV9 and TRBJ2-2; 7 nucleotides agree with TRBD2. V trimming: 6 bases; J trimming: 3 bases; junction bases outside the gene matches: 11. CDR3 length: 16 amino acids. Germline lookup yields CDR1 SGDLS and CDR2 YYNGEE. For the CDR3, the DNA is TGTGCCAGCACCGGGAGGCGGGAGTTGGACACCGGGGAGCTGTTTTTT. Protein sequence: CASTGRRELDTGELFF. Together with reference TRBV9 and TRBJ2-2, the CDR3 gives the full variable domain: DSGVTQTPKHLITATGQRVTLRCSPRSGDLSVYWYQQSLDQGLQFLIQYYNGEERAKGNILERFSAQQFPDLHSELNLSSLELGDSALYFCASTGRRELDTGELFFGEGSRLTVL.

V and J are TRBV27 and TRBJ2-7; D is perhaps TRBD1 or TRBD2 (5 bases each). Trimming shortened V by 0 bases and J by 0 bases, and 9 bases separated the two germline ends. The CDR3 spans 15 residues. The germline CDR1 and CDR2 sequences are MNHEY and SMNVEV (reference sequence). CDR3 protein: CASSLSAGASYEQYF. CDR3 in DNA: TGTGCCAGCAGTTTATCTGCCGGGGCCTCCTACGAGCAGTACTTC.

The chain recombines TRBV12-5 with TRBJ2-5; tentatively, D is TRBD2 (6 bases). Germline V gene data show CDR1 as LGHNT and CDR2 as FRNRAP. The CDR3 length is 13 residues. The germline V and J ends were trimmed by 5 bases and 4 bases, with 11 bases remaining between them. For the CDR3, the DNA is TGTGCTAGTGGTGCTCAGGGAGGAGAGACCCAGTACTTC. The encoded protein is CASGAQGGETQYF.

The J gene is TRBJ2-1, the V gene TRBV12-5; TRBD1 aligns across 9 bases. Germline loops: CDR1 LGHNT, CDR2 FRNRAP. With V trimmed by 0 bases and J by 2 bases, 17 bases remained unmatched. The CDR3 runs to 21 residues. CDR3 loop: CASGLVFPLTDRDRAYNEQFF. The CDR3 coding sequence is TGTGCTAGTGGTTTGGTATTTCCCCTCACCGACCGGGACAGGGCCTACAATGAGCAGTTCTTC.

The chain joins TRBV7-9 to TRBJ2-7; TRBD1 matches at 9 bases. J lost 5 bases, V lost 1 base, and 3 bases had no gene match. Germline CDR1 reads SEHNR; CDR2 reads FQNEAQ (reference sequence). This CDR3 region has 14 residues. Here the CDR3 reads CASSLGTGVHEQYF. CDR3 DNA: TGTGCCAGCAGCTTAGGGACAGGGGTCCACGAGCAGTACTTC.